Listed below are T cell receptor beta chains from one sample, sequenced in a study of blood T cell repertoires in COVID-19. Generated by immunoSEQ multiplex PCR, the TCRdb table keeps only in-frame clones and is missing some. The data show roughly 100,000 clones, with 80% to 95% seen just once and around 2% held by the top ten. The source material was peripheral blood. The receptors stem from a woman in her fifties or sixties with COVID-19, enrolled during active disease. CDR3s include the opening cysteine and the closing phenylalanine or tryptophan. Each record gives: clone size, D gene, J gene, V gene, CDR3 protein, CDR3 DNA. D genes are given only for firm matches. Size tells how often a clone was seen (once, few, many) or the class of an expanded clone, and some rows leave it out.

>.|TRBD1|TRBJ2-2|TRBV29-1
CSVEKLTGRFGELFF
TGCAGCGTTGAAAAGCTGACAGGGCGGTTCGGGGAGCTGTTTTTT
>.|.|TRBJ1-5|TRBV19
CASSIESNQPQHF
TGTGCCAGTAGTATTGAGAGCAATCAGCCCCAGCATTTT
>.|TRBD1|TRBJ1-1|TRBV19
CASSMNRGYEAFF
TGTGCCAGTAGTATGAACAGGGGCTATGAAGCTTTCTTT
>few|.|TRBJ1-1|TRBV7-9
CASSLITGMNTEAFF
TGTGCCAGCAGCTTAATAACAGGGATGAACACTGAAGCTTTCTTT
>.|TRBD1|TRBJ1-1|TRBV5-4
CASSLVDREAAEAFF
TGTGCCAGCAGCTTGGTCGACAGGGAAGCGGCTGAAGCTTTCTTT
>.|TRBD2|TRBJ2-5|TRBV19
CASSSKRGYQETQYF
TGTGCCAGCTCCAGTAAGCGGGGGTACCAAGAGACCCAGTACTTC
>.|TRBD1|TRBJ1-6|TRBV27
CASSFSQGRGNSPLHF
TGTGCCAGCAGTTTTTCCCAGGGCAGGGGGAATTCACCCCTCCACTTT
>.|TRBD2|TRBJ2-3|TRBV7-9
CASTPSPFFGGGGGADTQYF
TGTGCCAGCACCCCATCCCCCTTCTTCGGCGGCGGGGGGGGTGCAGATACGCAGTATTTT
>.|TRBD1|TRBJ2-3|TRBV7-2
CASSFDRGTDTQYF
TGTGCCAGCAGCTTCGACAGGGGGACAGATACGCAGTATTTT
>.|.|TRBJ1-1|TRBV30
CASTGVNLNTEAFF
TGTGCCTCAACGGGGGTTAATTTGAACACTGAAGCTTTCTTT
>.|TRBD2|TRBJ2-2|TRBV11-2
CASSLAATSGATGELFF
TGTGCCAGCAGCTTAGCTGCGACTAGCGGAGCCACCGGGGAGCTGTTTTTT
>.|TRBD1|TRBJ1-5|TRBV6-6
CASSYLGQDSNQPQHF
TGTGCCAGCAGTTACTTGGGACAGGATAGCAATCAGCCCCAGCATTTT